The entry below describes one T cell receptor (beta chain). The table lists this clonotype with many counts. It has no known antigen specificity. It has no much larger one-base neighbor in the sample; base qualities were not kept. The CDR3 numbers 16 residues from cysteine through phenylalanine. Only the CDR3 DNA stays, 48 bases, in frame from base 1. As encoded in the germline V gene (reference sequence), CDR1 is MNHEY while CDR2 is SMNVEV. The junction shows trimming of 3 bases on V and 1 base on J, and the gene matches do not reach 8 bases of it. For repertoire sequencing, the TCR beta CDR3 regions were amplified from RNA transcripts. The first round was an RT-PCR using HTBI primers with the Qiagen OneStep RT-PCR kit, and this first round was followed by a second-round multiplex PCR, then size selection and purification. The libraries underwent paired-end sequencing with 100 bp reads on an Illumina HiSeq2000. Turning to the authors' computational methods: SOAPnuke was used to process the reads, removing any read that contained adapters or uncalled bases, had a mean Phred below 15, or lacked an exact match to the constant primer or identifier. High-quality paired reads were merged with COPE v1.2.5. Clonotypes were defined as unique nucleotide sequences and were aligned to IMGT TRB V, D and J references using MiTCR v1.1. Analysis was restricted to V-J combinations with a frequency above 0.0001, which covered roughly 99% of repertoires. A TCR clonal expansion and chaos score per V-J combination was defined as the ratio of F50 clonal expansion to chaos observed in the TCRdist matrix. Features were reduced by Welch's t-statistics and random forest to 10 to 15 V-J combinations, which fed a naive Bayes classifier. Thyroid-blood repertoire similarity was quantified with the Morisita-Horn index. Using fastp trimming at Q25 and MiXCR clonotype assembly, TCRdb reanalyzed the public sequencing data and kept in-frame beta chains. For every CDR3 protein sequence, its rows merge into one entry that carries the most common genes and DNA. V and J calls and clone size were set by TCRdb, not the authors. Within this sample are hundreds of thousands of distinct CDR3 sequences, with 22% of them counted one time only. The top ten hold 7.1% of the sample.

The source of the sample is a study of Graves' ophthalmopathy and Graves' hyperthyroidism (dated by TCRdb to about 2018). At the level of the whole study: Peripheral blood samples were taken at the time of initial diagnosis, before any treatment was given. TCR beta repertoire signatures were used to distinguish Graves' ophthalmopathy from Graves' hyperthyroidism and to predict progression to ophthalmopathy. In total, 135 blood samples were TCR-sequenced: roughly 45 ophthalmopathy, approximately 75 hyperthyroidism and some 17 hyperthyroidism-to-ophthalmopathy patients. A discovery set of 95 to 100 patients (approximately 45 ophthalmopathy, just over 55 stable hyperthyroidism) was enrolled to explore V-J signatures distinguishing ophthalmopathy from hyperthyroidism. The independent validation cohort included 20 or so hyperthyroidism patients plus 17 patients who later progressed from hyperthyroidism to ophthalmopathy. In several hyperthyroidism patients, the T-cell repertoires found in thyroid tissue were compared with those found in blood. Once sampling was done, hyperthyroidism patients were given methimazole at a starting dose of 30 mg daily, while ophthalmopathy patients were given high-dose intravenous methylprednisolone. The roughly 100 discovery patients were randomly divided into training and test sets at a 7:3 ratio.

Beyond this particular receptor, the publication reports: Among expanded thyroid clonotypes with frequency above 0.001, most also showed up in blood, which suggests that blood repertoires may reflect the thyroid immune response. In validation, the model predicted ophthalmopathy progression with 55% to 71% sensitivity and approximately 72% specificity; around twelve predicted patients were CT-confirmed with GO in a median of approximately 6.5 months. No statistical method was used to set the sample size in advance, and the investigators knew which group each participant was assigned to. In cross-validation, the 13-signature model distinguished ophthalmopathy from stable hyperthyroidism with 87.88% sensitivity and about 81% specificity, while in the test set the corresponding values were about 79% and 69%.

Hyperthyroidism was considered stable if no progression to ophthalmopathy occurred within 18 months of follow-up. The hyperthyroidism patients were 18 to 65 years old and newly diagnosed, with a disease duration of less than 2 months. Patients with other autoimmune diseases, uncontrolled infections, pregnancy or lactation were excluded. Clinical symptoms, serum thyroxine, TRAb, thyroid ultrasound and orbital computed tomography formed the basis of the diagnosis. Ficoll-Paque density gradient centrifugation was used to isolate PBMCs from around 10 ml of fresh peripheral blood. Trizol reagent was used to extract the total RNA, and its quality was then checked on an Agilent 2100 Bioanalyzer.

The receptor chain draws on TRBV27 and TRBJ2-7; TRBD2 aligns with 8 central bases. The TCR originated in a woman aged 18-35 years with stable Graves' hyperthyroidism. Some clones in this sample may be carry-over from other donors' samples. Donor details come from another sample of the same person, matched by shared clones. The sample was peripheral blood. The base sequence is TGTGCCAGCAGTTTTCACGGGGGGGGGAGGTCCTACGAGCAGTACTTC. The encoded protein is CASSFHGGGRSYEQYF.